These 10 T cell receptor beta chains were all obtained from the same sample, sequenced in a study of blood T cells in healthy people across ages. Sample-barcoded 5' priming and a J-beta primer mix drove a second PCR of about 7 to 11 cycles. TCRdb recomputed calls from the 5' RACE reads with MiXCR, one row per CDR3 protein. Of about 1,800,000 distinct CDR3 sequences in the sample, 28% were seen once. The source material was blood. The receptors were gathered from a woman aged 25-40 years in good health.

CDR3 coding DNA: TGCTCCTTTAGAGGGGGCCTCTACAATGAGCAGTTCTTC. Translation gives CSFRGGLYNEQFF. The chain has TRBV20-1 and TRBJ2-1; 7 bases agree with TRBD1. CDR3 length equals 13 residues. Germline V gene sequence: CDR1 DFQATT, CDR2 SNEGSKA (reference sequence).

This clonotype appeared a few times. The chain employs TRBV6-7 and TRBJ2-7; TRBD2 matches at 7 bases. The DNA end lines up better with TRBJ2-5; the J call may be wrong. TRBV6-7 carries the ORF label, with uncertain function. CDR3 length equals 12 residues. The DNA of the CDR3 is TGTGCCGGACTAGGACTAGTTGAGACCCAGTACTTC. It is translated as CAGLGLVETQYF.

This chain connects TRBV5-1 to TRBJ2-1; 14 bases agree with TRBD2. The CDR3 is 16 residues long. V was pared by 0 bases and J by 7 bases, with 3 bases of the junction left unmatched. CDR1 is SGHRS, CDR2 YFSETQ, per germline. The CDR3 region has the DNA TGCGCCAGCAGCTTGGGGACTAGCGGGAGGATAAATGAGCAGTTCTTC. This translates into CASSLGTSGRINEQFF.

This clonotype has more than one count but fewer than ten. This chain uses TRBV4-1 with TRBJ1-4; 7 positions agree with TRBD1. After removal of 6 bases from V and 7 bases from J, the junction contained 17 bases not matched to a gene. This CDR3 comprises 17 residues. The V gene's germline CDR1 is MGHRA and CDR2 YSYEKL. The CDR3 loop is CASRQNHAGGWREKLFF. The DNA for the CDR3 is TGCGCCAGCAGGCAAAATCACGCAGGGGGGTGGCGTGAAAAACTGTTTTTT.

V usage is TRBV4-2 and J usage is TRBJ2-3, with 11 bases fitting TRBD2. The CDR3 totals 18 residues. Germline-derived CDR1 and CDR2 are LGHNA and YNFKEQ. V was pared by 0 bases and J by 3 bases, with 8 bases of the junction left unmatched. The chain's CDR3 is CASSQDPSGGHGTDTQYF. In nucleotides, the CDR3 is TGTGCCAGCAGCCAAGATCCTAGCGGGGGGCACGGTACAGATACGCAGTATTTT.

Comment on this clonotype: A much larger clone is a single base away; this may be a read error. This rearrangement joins TRBV25-1 to TRBJ2-1; D might be TRBD1 (6 bases). V was clipped by 8 bases and J by 10 bases, with 12 bases between them. The CDR3 has 11 residues. Germline V CDR1 and CDR2: MGHDK, SYGVNS. CDR3 nucleotides: TGTGCCAGCGGGGGCTCAGACGAGCAGTTCTTC. Amino acid sequence: CASGGSDEQFF.

This clonotype was detected many times. V and J are TRBV29-1 and TRBJ2-1; TRBD2 agrees at 13 bases. After removal of 6 bases from V and 8 bases from J, the junction contained 4 bases not matched to a gene. From germline, CDR1 is SQVTM and CDR2 ANQGSEA. The CDR3 has 13 amino acids. Here the CDR3 reads CSVGLAGWYEQFF. CDR3 nucleotides: TGCAGCGTGGGACTAGCGGGATGGTATGAGCAGTTCTTC.

This clonotype appeared a few times. The gene calls are TRBV4-3 and TRBJ2-7, with D hard to call. V lost 0 bases and J 3 bases, leaving 18 bases between the germline ends. Looked up from germline, CDR1 is LGHNA and CDR2 is YSLEER. The CDR3 has 17 residues. The CDR3 spells CASSQEVSQNFFYEQYF. The DNA of the CDR3 is TGCGCCAGCAGCCAAGAAGTTTCACAGAACTTCTTCTACGAGCAGTACTTC.

In its sample, this clonotype was seen a few times. V is TRBV7-2 and J is TRBJ2-2; TRBD2 is a possible D gene (5 bases). The germline gives CDR1 SGHTA, CDR2 FQGNSA. Deletions cut 5 bases from V and 3 bases from J, with 13 bases between. This CDR3 is built from 15 residues. The CDR3 DNA reads TGTGCCAGCAGCCCGGCGGGCGGGTACACCGGGGAGCTGTTTTTT. Amino acids: CASSPAGGYTGELFF.

The gene calls are TRBV18 and TRBJ2-5; D perhaps matches TRBD2 (6 bases). The V gene lost 3 bases and the J gene lost 11 bases, with 16 bases spanning the gap. Germline CDR1 KGHSH, CDR2 LQKENI. CDR3 length: 13 amino acids. This chain's CDR3 is CASSPVGDCEQYF. The CDR3 DNA reads as TGTGCCAGCTCACCTGTCGGGGACTGTGAGCAGTACTTC.